This T cell receptor (beta chain) was obtained from a study of T cells after yellow fever vaccination. Study-wide results and limits: Any FACS-sorted repertoire could hold abundant clonotypes that contaminate it from the bulk population. At approximately 96% for CD4 and around 91% for CD8, most primary-vaccination clones showed up again after the booster. Among all clonotypes, a small share was observed in both CD4 and CD8 compartments.

By 5'RACE template switching, TCR cDNA was produced, with a universal primer site and UMIs added in the process. One entry per CDR3 protein, called by TCRdb with MiXCR from the 5' RACE reads. The table includes around 300,000 distinct CDR3 sequences, about 4% detected once. This clonotype occurred a few times. Its antigen is still unknown. The specimen was PBMCs, collected 5 days after the yellow fever booster vaccination. The clonotype was recovered from a man aged 18 to 30 who received the YFV17D yellow fever vaccine.

Here the CDR3 DNA reads TGCAGCGTGGCCGGGGCGGGGGGGCCGACAGATACGCAGTATTTT. This translates into CSVAGAGGPTDTQYF. The chain joins TRBV29-1 to TRBJ2-3; the match to TRBD2 covers 9 bases. Trimming took 6 bases from V and 3 from J; bases not matched to a gene: 10. This CDR3 contains 15 residues. Germline V lookup: CDR1 SQVTM, CDR2 ANQGSEA.